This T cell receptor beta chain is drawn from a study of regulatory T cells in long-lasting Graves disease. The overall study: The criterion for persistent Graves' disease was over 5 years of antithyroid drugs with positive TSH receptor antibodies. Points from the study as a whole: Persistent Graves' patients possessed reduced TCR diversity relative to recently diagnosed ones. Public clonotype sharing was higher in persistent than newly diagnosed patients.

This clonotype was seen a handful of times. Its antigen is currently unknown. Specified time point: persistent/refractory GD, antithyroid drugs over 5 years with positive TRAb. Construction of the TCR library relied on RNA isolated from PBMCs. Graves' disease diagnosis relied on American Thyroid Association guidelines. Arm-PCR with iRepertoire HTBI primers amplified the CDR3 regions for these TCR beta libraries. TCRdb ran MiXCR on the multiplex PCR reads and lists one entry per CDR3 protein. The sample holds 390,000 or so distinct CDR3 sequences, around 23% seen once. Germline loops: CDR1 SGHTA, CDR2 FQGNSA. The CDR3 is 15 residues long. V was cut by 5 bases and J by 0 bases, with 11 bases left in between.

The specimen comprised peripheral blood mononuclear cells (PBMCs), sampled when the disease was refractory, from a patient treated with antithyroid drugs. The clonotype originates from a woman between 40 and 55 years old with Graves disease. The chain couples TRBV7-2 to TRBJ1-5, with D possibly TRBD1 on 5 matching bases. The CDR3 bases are TGTGCCAGCAGCATCGGACATCGTAGCAATCAGCCCCAGCATTTT. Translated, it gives CASSIGHRSNQPQHF.